This T cell receptor (beta chain) is drawn from a study of OX40 agonist ivuxolimab in advanced cancers. With 5 bases removed from V and 10 bases from J, the gap between germline ends came to 12 bases. The CDR3 is 12 amino acids. Germline V gives CDR1 SGHAT, CDR2 FQNNGV. Assay used: immunoSEQ multiplex PCR; TCRdb lists only in-frame clones, some missing. The sample includes roughly 73,000 clones, 84% seen only once; the top ten take approximately 2.1%. Peripheral blood came from all dose cohorts at three timepoints. This clone was observed a few times. This sequence was found in an adult with an advanced solid tumor such as melanoma, head and neck, liver or kidney cancer. The material sequenced was CD4+ or CD8+ T cells sorted from blood, taken in a trial of the OX40 agonist ivuxolimab. The chain has TRBV11-2 and TRBJ2-1; D not resolved. The CDR3 DNA follows: TGTGCCAGCAGCGCTTTAGGTACAGAGCAGTTCTTC. It translates to CASSALGTEQFF. The full variable domain, rest sourced from reference TRBV11-2 and TRBJ2-1, is EAGVAQSPRYKIIEKRQSVAFWCNPISGHATLYWYQQILGQGPKLLIQFQNNGVVDDSQLPKDRFSAERLKGVDSTLKIQPAKLEDSAVYLCASSALGTEQFFGPGTRLTVL.